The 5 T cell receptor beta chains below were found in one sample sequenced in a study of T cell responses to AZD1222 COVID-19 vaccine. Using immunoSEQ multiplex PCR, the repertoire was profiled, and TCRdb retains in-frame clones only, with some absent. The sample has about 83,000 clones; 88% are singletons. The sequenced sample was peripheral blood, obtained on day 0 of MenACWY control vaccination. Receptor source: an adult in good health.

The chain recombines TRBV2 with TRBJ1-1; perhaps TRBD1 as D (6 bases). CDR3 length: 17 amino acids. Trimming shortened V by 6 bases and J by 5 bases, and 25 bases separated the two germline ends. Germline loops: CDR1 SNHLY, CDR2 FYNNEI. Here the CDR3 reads CASSSRGGLGDRTEAFF. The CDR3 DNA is TGTGCCAGCAGCTCAAGGGGGGGGTTGGGAGATCGAACTGAAGCTTTCTTT.

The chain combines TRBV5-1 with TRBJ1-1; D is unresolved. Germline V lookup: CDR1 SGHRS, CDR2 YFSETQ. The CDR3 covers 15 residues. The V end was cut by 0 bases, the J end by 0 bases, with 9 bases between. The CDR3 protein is CASSLEGRMNTEAFF. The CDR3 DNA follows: TGCGCCAGCAGCTTGGAAGGGCGGATGAACACTGAAGCTTTCTTT.

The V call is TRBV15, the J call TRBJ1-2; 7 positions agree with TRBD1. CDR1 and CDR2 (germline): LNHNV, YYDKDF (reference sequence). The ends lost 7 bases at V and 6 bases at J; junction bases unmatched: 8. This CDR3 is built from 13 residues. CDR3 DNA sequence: TGTGCCACCACCCGGCAGGGGGACCATGGCTACACCTTC. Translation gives CATTRQGDHGYTF.

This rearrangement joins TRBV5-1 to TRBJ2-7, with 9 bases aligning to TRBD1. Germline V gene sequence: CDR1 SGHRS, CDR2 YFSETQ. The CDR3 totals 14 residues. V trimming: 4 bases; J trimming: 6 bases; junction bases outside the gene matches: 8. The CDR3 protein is CASSPRQGDGEQYF. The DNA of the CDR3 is TGCGCCAGCAGCCCTCGACAGGGGGACGGCGAGCAGTACTTC.

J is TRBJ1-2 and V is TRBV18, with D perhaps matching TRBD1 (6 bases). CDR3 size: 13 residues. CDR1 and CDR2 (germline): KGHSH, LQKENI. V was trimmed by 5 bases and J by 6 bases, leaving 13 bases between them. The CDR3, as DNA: TGTGCCAGCTCAATTCGGGCAGGGGATGGCTACACCTTC. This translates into CASSIRAGDGYTF.